This entry lists 14 T cell receptor beta chains sequenced from one sample in a study of blood T cells in healthy people across ages. Then a second PCR, running roughly 6 to 11 cycles, was carried out with a sample-barcoded 5' primer and a J-beta primer mix. TCRdb processed the 5' RACE reads anew with MiXCR; each CDR3 protein has one entry. The sample lists about 1.8 million distinct CDR3 sequences; 40% to 55% were seen once. Sequences were obtained from blood. The receptors originated from a middle-aged woman in good health.

The CDR3 region is CSASDLSSYEQYF. The CDR3 DNA follows: TGCAGTGCTAGCGATTTGAGCTCCTACGAGCAGTACTTC. The chain recombines TRBV20-1 with TRBJ2-7; D unresolved. From germline, CDR1 is DFQATT and CDR2 SNEGSKA (reference sequence). The V end lost 3 bases, the J end lost 0 bases, and 9 bases lay between the germline ends. This CDR3 has 13 residues.

V usage is TRBV7-9 and J usage is TRBJ1-2; unclear D gene. The V and J ends lost 3 bases and 2 bases respectively, with 13 bases between them. The CDR3 runs to 15 residues. Per germline, CDR1 SEHNR and CDR2 FQNEAQ (reference sequence). CDR3 protein: CASSFVGQPNYGYTF. The CDR3 bases are TGTGCCAGCAGCTTTGTCGGCCAACCGAACTATGGCTACACCTTC.

This clonotype was detected only a few times. The chain combines TRBV2 with TRBJ2-1; TRBD2 might be the D (6 bases). Germline CDR1 is SNHLY and CDR2 is FYNNEI. The CDR3 totals 15 residues. V lost 6 bases and J lost 4, with 16 bases in between. CDR3 loop: CASSDGRGLYNEQFF. As DNA, the CDR3 is TGTGCCAGCAGCGATGGGCGGGGACTGTACAATGAGCAGTTCTTC.

V and J are TRBV20-1 and TRBJ2-1, with TRBD1 matching 8 bases. V lost 5 bases and J lost 6; bases outside the gene matches: 9. CDR1 and CDR2 from the germline V gene are DFQATT and SNEGSKA (reference sequence). The CDR3 runs to 14 residues. Here the CDR3 DNA reads TGCAGTGCTCCCGGAGGGACAGGACGCAATGAGCAGTTCTTC. This sequence encodes CSAPGGTGRNEQFF.

This clonotype showed up just a few times. This chain joins TRBV29-1 and TRBJ2-7, with 8 nucleotides matching TRBD1. The V gene end was trimmed by 6 bases and the J gene end by 5 bases; junction bases not matched to a gene: 3. The CDR3 covers 11 residues. Per the germline V gene, CDR1 is SQVTM and CDR2 is ANQGSEA. In DNA form, the CDR3 reads TGCAGCGTACCGGACAGGGACGAGCAGTACTTC. Encoded protein: CSVPDRDEQYF.

The V gene is TRBV10-3, the J gene TRBJ2-5, with 9 bases aligning to TRBD1. Losses at the gene ends were 10 bases for V and 2 bases for J; bases not matched to a gene: 5. The CDR3 sequence is 13 residues long. CDR1 ENHRY and CDR2 SYGVKD come from the germline V gene. The CDR3 region has the DNA TGTGCCACGGGACAGGGTTCTCAAGAGACCCAGTACTTC. This gives the protein CATGQGSQETQYF.

V and J are TRBV7-2 and TRBJ2-7; 8 bases are shared with TRBD1. With 5 bases clipped from V and 4 bases from J, the junction kept 13 bases outside the gene matches. Germline V lookup: CDR1 SGHTA, CDR2 FQGNSA. The CDR3 is 16 amino acids. DNA of the CDR3: TGTGCCAGCAGCCCGCGGACAGGGTTCGATAATTACGAGCAGTACTTC. Amino acids: CASSPRTGFDNYEQYF. Variable domain in full (rest from reference TRBV7-2 and TRBJ2-7): GAGVSQSPSNKVTEKGKDVELRCDPISGHTALYWYRQSLGQGLEFLIYFQGNSAPDKSGLPSDRFSAERTGGSVSTLTIQRTQQEDSAVYLCASSPRTGFDNYEQYFGPGTRLTVT.

The J gene is TRBJ2-5, the V gene TRBV7-2, with D perhaps matching TRBD2 (6 bases). The J call is in doubt because the DNA end fits TRBJ2-7 better. The CDR3 runs 18 residues. Per germline, CDR1 SGHTA and CDR2 FQGNSA. The CDR3: CASSLGGAELAGFYEQYF. In nucleotides, the CDR3 is TGTGCCAGCAGCTTAGGAGGTGCCGAACTAGCCGGTTTTTACGAGCAGTACTTC.

The chain is built from TRBV6-6 and TRBJ1-1; no clear D. Germline CDR1 is MNHNY and CDR2 is SVGAGI (reference sequence). V lost 2 bases to trimming and J lost 5 bases, with 12 bases between them. This CDR3 is built from 14 residues. The CDR3 reads CASSYNGRNTEAFF. CDR3 in DNA: TGTGCCAGCAGTTACAACGGAAGGAATACTGAAGCTTTCTTT.

The chain combines TRBV6-2 or TRBV6-3 with TRBJ1-5, with TRBD1 matching 7 bases. This CDR3 has 15 residues. The germline CDR1 and CDR2 sequences are MNHEY and SVGEGT. The V segment lost 5 bases and the J segment 4 bases; nucleotides outside the gene matches: 8. DNA for the CDR3: TGTGCCAGCAGTCAGAGCCGGGACAGAAATCAGCCCCAGCATTTT. This codes for CASSQSRDRNQPQHF.

The chain links TRBV12-3 or TRBV12-4 to TRBJ1-1; perhaps TRBD1 as D (5 bases). Trimming shortened V by 5 bases and J by 3 bases, and 13 bases separated the two germline ends. The CDR3 totals 14 residues. The CDR3 here is CASSRGTADTEAFF. In DNA, the CDR3 is TGTGCCAGCAGTCGCGGGACGGCCGACACTGAAGCTTTCTTT.

This clonotype was counted between two and nine times. The chain joins TRBV29-1 to TRBJ1-2; TRBD1 aligns across 10 bases. The ends lost 1 base at V and 4 bases at J; junction bases unmatched: 9. Per the germline V gene, CDR1 is SQVTM and CDR2 is ANQGSEA. The CDR3 is 16 residues long. The CDR3 region has the DNA TGCAGCGTTGAAGCCGGGACAGGGGATCTCATCTATGGCTACACCTTC. This translates into CSVEAGTGDLIYGYTF.

This clonotype has at least ten counts. The junction shows a germline mismatch at one end, possibly a read error. The chain has TRBV5-1 and TRBJ2-5; a weak D match, TRBD1 (7 bases). The CDR3 length is 15 residues. Germline CDR1 and CDR2: SGHRS and YFSETQ. The CDR3 DNA sequence: TGTGCCAGCAGCTTAGGCGGGACAGAGCAAGAGACCCAGTACTTC. It encodes CASSLGGTEQETQYF.

V gene TRBV10-3 combines with J gene TRBJ1-2; possibly TRBD1 for D (5 bases). CDR1 and CDR2 from the germline V gene are ENHRY and SYGVKD. Trimming removed 3 bases from V and 1 base from J, with 18 bases in between. This CDR3 has 17 amino acids. The CDR3 DNA reads as TGTGCCATCAGTGACCCCGCCGTGGGGGGGTTTAACTATGGCTACACCTTC. This gives the protein CAISDPAVGGFNYGYTF.